The TCR beta chain described here comes from a study of cytomegalovirus exposure and HLA in healthy donors. The germline V gene encodes CDR1 SGHRS and CDR2 YFSETQ. Trimming removed 4 bases from V and 0 bases from J, with 24 bases in between. This CDR3 spans 19 amino acids. As for this clone: The antigen remains unidentified.

Study observations and caveats: Both high specificity and high sensitivity reportedly marked the classifier's diagnosis of cytomegalovirus status. TCR beta V- and J-gene trimming, according to a later analysis, was linked to a missense DCLRE1C variant.

Primers: 60 Vbeta forward and 13 Jbeta reverse. Sequencing was performed with immunoSEQ multiplex PCR; in TCRdb, only in-frame clones are kept and a portion is missing. The sample carries 150,000 to 200,000 clones, about three quarters recorded once. The origin of this receptor is a woman aged 40 to 50 in good health and CMV-seropositive. Sequenced sample: PBMCs. This chain uses TRBV5-1 with TRBJ2-3, with TRBD1 as a possible D gene (6 bases). The CDR3 is CASSGGTRDTRTSTDTQYF. CDR3 DNA sequence: TGCGCCAGCAGCGGAGGAACGAGGGACACCCGTACTAGCACAGATACGCAGTATTTT.